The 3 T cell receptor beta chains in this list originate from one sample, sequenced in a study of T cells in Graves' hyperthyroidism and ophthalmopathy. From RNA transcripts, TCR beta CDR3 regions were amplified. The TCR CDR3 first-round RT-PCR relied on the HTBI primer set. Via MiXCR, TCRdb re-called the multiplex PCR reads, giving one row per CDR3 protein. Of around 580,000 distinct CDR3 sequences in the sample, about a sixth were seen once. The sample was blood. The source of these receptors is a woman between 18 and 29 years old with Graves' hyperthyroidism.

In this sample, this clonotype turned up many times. CDR3 bases: TGTGCCAGCAGCTTGACTAGTTTTGACTCAAATGAGCAGTTCTTC. Amino acids: CASSLTSFDSNEQFF. J is TRBJ2-1 and V is TRBV7-9; D may be TRBD2 (6 bases). Trimming took 3 bases from V and 7 from J, leaving 16 bases between them. The V gene's germline CDR1 is SEHNR and CDR2 FQNEAQ (reference sequence). The CDR3 runs to 15 residues.

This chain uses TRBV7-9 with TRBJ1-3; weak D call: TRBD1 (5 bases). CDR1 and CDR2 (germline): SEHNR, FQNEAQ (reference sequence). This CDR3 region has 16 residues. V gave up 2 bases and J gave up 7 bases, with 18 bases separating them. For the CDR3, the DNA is TGTGCCAGCAGCTTAATTGCGGTTCGCCCAGGGAACACCATATATTTT. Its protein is CASSLIAVRPGNTIYF.

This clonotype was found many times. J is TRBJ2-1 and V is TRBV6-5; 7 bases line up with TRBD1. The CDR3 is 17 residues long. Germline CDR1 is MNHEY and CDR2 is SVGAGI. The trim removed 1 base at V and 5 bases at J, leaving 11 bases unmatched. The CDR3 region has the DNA TGTGCCAGCAGTTACTTCAGGGGGACGGGTGTGGACAATGAGCAGTTCTTC. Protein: CASSYFRGTGVDNEQFF.